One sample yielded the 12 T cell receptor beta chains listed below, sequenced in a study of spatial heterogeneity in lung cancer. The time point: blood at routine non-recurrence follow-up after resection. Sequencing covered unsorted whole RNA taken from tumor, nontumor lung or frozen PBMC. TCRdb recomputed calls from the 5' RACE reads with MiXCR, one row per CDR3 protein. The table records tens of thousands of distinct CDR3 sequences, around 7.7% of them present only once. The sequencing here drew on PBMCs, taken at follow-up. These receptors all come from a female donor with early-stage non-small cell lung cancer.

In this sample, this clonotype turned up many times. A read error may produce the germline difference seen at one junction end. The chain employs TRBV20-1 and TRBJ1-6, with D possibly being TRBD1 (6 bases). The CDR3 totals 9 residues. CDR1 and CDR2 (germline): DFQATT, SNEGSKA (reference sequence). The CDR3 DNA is TGCAGTGCTAGGCAGGGGCCTGTCTTT. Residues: CSARQGPVF.

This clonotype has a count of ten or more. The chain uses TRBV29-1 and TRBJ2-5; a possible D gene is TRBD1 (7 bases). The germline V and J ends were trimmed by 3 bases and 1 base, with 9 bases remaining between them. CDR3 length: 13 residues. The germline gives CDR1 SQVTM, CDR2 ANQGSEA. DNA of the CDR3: TGCAGCGTTGAGGAGGGGGCCCAAGAGACCCAGTACTTC. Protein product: CSVEEGAQETQYF.

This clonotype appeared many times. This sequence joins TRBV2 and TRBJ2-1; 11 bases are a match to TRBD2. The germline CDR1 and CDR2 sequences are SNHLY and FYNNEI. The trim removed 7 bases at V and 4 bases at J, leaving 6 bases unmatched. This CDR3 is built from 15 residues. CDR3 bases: TGTGCCAGCAACCTAGCGGGGGGACCATACAATGAGCAGTTCTTC. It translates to CASNLAGGPYNEQFF.

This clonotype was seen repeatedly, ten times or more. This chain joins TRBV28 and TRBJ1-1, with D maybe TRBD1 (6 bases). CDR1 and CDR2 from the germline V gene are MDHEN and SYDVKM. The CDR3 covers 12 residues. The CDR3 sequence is CVLKKGTTEAFF. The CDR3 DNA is TGTGTCTTGAAGAAAGGGACAACCGAAGCTTTCTTT.

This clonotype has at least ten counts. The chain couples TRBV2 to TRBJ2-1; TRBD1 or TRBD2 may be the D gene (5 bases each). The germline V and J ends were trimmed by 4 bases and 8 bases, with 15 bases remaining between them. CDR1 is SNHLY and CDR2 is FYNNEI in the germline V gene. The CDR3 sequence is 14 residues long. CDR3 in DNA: TGTGCCAGCAGTGGGGCCCCCGGGGCCGATGAGCAGTTCTTC. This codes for CASSGAPGADEQFF.

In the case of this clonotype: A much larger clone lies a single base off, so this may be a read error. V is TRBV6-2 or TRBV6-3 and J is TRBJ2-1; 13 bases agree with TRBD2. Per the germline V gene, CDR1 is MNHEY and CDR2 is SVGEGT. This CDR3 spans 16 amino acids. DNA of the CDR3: TGTGCCAGCAGCTCCCTCGGACTAGCGGGGGTGGATGAGCAGCTCTTC. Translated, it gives CASSSLGLAGVDEQLF.

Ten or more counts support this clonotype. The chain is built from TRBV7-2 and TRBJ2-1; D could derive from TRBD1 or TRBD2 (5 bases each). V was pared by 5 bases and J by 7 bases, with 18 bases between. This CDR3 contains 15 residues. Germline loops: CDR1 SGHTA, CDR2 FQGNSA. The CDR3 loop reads CASSVLGGGRNEQFF. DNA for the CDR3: TGTGCCAGCAGCGTTCTAGGTGGGGGACGAAATGAGCAGTTCTTC.

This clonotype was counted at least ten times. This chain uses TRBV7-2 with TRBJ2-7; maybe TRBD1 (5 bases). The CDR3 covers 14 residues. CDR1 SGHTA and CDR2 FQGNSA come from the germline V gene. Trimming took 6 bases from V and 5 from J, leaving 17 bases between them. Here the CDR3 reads CASSILPTGNEQYF. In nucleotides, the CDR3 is TGTGCCAGCAGTATTCTTCCCACAGGCAACGAGCAGTACTTC.

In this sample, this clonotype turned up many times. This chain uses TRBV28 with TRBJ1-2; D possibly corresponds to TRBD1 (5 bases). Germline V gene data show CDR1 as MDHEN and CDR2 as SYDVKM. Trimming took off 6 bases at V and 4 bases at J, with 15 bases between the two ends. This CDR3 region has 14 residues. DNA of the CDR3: TGTGCCAGCAGGGGACCGGGGACTGGCTATGGCTACACCTTC. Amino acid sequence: CASRGPGTGYGYTF.

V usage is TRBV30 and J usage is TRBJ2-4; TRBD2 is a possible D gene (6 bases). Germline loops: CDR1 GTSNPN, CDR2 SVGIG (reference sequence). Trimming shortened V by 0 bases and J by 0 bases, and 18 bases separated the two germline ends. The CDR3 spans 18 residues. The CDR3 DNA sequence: TGTGCCTGGAGTGTAGGTCTGCGGCGGGGTCTAGCCAAAAACATTCAGTACTTC. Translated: CAWSVGLRRGLAKNIQYF. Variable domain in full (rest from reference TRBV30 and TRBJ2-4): SQTIHQWPATLVQPVGSPLSLECTVEGTSNPNLYWYRQAAGRGLQLLFYSVGIGQISSEVPQNLSASRPQDRQFILSSKKLLLSDSGFYLCAWSVGLRRGLAKNIQYFGAGTRLSVL.

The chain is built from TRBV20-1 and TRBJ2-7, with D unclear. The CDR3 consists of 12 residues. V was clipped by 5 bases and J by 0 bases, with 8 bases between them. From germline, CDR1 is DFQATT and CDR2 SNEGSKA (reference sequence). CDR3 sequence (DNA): TGCAGTGCTCCTCGTAGCTCCTACGAGCAGTACTTC. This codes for CSAPRSSYEQYF.

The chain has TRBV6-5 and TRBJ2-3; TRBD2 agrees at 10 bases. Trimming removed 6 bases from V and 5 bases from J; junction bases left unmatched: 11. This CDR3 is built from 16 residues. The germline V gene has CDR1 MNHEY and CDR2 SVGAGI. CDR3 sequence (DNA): TGTGCCAGCAGCTCCCCGAGCGGGGGGGCTGGAGATACGCAGTATTTT. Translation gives CASSSPSGGAGDTQYF.